This TCR beta chain was recorded in a study of blood T cell repertoires in COVID-19. Study at large: The United States, Italy and Spain were the sources of the acute and convalescent COVID-19 samples. Sample material is recorded as cDNA or gDNA derived from T cells, B-cell-depleted T cells, or PBMCs.

With V trimmed by 6 bases and J by 5 bases, 16 bases remained unmatched. The CDR3 consists of 18 residues. Germline loops: CDR1 LGHNT, CDR2 FRNRAP. Authors' data handling: Amplifying reference gene primers gave estimates of nucleated cell counts. Here immunoSEQ multiplex PCR was the method, and the copy in TCRdb shows in-frame clones only, minus some. Clonal size and the V and J genes are those of that table, whereas D and trimming came from the DNA. Of around 13,000 clones listed, 92% were seen once; the top ten hold 28%. Sequencing was done on a sample of peripheral blood. The receptor was derived from a woman aged 70-85 years with active COVID-19. The gene calls are TRBV12-5 and TRBJ1-5; 10 bases are a match to TRBD1. CDR3 loop: CASGQAGTGDIVDQPQHF. The DNA for the CDR3 is TGTGCTAGTGGCCAAGCCGGGACAGGGGATATAGTCGATCAGCCCCAGCATTTT.